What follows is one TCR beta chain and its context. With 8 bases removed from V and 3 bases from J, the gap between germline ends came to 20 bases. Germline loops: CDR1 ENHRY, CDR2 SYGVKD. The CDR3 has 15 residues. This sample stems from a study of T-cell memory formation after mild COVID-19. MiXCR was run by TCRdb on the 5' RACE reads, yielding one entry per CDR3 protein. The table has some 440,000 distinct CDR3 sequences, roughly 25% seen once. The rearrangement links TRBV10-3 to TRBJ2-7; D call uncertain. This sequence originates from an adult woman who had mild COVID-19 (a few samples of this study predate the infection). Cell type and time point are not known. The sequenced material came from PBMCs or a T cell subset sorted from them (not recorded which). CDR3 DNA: TGTGCCATCGCCGTGCTCTCTTACCCCCTCTACGAGCAGTACTTC. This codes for CAIAVLSYPLYEQYF.